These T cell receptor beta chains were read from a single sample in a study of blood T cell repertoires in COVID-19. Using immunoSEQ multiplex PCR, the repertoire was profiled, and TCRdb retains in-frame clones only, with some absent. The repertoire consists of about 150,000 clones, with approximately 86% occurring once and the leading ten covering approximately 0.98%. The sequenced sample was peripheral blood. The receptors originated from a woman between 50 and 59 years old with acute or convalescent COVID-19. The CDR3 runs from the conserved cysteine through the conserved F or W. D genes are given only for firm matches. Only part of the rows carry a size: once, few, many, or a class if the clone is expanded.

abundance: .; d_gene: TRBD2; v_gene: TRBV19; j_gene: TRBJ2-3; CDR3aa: CASSMVAGITDTQYF; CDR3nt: TGTGCCAGTAGTATGGTAGCGGGGATCACAGATACGCAGTATTTT
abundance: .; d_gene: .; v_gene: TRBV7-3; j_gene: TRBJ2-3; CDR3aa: CASSFQGVDTQYF; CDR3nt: TGTGCCAGCAGCTTTCAAGGGGTGGATACGCAGTATTTT
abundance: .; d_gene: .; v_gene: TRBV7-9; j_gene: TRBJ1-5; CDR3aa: CASSSGRVEQPQHF; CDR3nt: TGTGCCAGCAGTTCGGGCAGGGTAGAACAGCCCCAGCATTTT
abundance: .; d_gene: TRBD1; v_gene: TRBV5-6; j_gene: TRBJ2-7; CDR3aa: CASSLGARGMSEQYF; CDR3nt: TGTGCCAGCAGCTTGGGAGCCAGGGGGATGAGTGAGCAGTACTTC
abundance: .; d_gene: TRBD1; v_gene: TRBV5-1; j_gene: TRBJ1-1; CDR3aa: CASRITPGGRNTEAFF; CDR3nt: TGCGCCAGCAGAATCACTCCAGGGGGCAGGAACACTGAAGCTTTCTTT
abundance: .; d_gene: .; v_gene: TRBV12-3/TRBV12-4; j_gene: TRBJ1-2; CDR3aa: CASSLGSPDGYTF; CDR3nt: TGTGCCAGCAGTTTGGGGAGCCCCGATGGCTACACCTTC
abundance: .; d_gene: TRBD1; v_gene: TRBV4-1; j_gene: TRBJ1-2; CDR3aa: CASFNGTGNYGYTF; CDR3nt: TGCGCCAGCTTTAACGGGACAGGCAACTATGGCTACACCTTC
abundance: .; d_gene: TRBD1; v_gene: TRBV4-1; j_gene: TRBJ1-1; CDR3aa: CASSLPRRQGGEAFF; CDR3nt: TGCGCCAGCAGCCTGCCCCGGCGACAGGGGGGTGAAGCTTTCTTT
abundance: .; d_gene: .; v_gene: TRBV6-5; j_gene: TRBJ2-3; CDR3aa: CASRGDWSTDTQYF; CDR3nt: TGTGCCAGCAGGGGGGACTGGAGCACAGATACGCAGTATTTT
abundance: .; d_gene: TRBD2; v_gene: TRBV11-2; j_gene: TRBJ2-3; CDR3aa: CASSLDSGGPDTQYF; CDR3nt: TGTGCCAGCAGCTTAGATAGCGGGGGCCCAGATACGCAGTATTTT
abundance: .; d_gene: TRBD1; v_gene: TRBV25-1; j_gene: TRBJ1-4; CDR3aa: CASSPTGISEKLFF; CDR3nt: TGTGCCAGCAGTCCGACAGGGATTTCCGAAAAACTGTTTTTT
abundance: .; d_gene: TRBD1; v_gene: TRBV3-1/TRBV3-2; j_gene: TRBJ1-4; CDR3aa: CASSQETGGVNEKLFF; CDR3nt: TGTGCCAGCAGCCAAGAGACAGGGGGCGTTAATGAAAAACTGTTTTTT
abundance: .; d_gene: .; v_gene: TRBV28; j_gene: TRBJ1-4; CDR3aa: CASSFLFVSNEKLFF; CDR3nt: TGTGCCAGCAGTTTTCTTTTCGTCTCTAATGAAAAACTGTTTTTT
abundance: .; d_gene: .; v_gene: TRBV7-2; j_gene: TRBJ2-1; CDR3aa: CASSSRLPYNEQFF; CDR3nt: TGTGCCAGCAGCTCAAGACTGCCCTACAATGAGCAGTTCTTC
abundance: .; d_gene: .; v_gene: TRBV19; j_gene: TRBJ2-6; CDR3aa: CASSISRNSGANVLTF; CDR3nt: TGTGCCAGTAGTATAAGCAGGAACTCTGGGGCCAACGTCCTGACTTTC
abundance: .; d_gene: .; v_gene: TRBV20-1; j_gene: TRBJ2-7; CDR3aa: CSASSRDYEQYF; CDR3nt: TGCAGTGCTAGTTCCAGGGATTACGAGCAGTACTTC
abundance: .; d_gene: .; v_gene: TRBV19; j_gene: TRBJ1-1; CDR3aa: CASSPQGGGAEAFF; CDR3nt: TGTGCCAGTAGTCCCCAGGGCGGTGGAGCTGAAGCTTTCTTT
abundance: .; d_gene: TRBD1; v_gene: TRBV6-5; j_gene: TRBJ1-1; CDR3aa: CASSAPRQGPTEAFF; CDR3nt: TGTGCCAGCAGCGCCCCCCGACAGGGGCCCACTGAAGCTTTCTTT
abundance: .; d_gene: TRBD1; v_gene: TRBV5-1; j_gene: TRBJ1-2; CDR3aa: CASSMGQGNGYTF; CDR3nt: TGCGCCAGCAGCATGGGACAGGGGAATGGCTACACCTTC
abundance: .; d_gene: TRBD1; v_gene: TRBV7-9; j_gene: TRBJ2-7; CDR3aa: CASSALRGQDAFYEQYF; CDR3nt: TGTGCCAGCAGCGCACTTCGAGGACAGGACGCTTTCTACGAGCAGTACTTC
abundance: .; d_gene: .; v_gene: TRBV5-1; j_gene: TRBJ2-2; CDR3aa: CASSPLSAGELFF; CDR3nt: TGCGCCAGCAGCCCGCTAAGCGCCGGGGAGCTGTTTTTT
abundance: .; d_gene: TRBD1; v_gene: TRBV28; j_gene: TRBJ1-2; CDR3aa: CASSPSLGQGYYGYTF; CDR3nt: TGTGCCAGCAGTCCCTCGTTGGGACAGGGGTACTATGGCTACACCTTC
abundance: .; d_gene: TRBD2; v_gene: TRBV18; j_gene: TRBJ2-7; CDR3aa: CASSPHSGLAGSEQYF; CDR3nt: TGTGCCAGCTCACCACATTCGGGACTAGCGGGCTCCGAGCAGTACTTC
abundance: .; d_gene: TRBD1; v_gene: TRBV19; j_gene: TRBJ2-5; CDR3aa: CASSTQGASQETQYF; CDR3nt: TGTGCCAGTAGTACCCAGGGGGCGAGCCAAGAGACCCAGTACTTC
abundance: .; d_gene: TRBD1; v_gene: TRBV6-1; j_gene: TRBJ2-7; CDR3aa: CASSEALGDRYEQYF; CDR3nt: TGTGCCAGCAGTGAAGCGCTTGGGGACAGGTACGAGCAGTACTTC
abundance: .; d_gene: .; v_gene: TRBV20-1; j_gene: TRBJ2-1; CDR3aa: CSATPINEQFF; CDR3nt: TGCAGTGCAACTCCCATTAATGAGCAGTTCTTC
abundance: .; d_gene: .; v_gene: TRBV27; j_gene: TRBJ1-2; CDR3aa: CASSLGLEGYGYTF; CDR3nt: TGTGCCAGCAGTCTGGGACTGGAGGGCTATGGCTACACCTTC
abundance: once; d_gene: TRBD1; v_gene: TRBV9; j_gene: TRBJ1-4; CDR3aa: CASSVGDRVEKLFF; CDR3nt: TGTGCCAGCAGCGTAGGGGACAGGGTTGAAAAACTGTTTTTT
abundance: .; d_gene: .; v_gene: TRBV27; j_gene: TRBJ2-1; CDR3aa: CASSFLRGTARFF; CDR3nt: TGTGCCAGCAGTTTCCTTAGGGGGACGGCGAGGTTCTTC
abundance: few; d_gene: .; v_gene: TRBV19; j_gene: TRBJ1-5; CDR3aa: CASSINRDNQPQHF; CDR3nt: TGTGCCAGTAGTATCAACAGGGACAATCAGCCCCAGCATTTT
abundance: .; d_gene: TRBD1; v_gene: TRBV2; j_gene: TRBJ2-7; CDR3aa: CASSPGGNAYEQYF; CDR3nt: TGTGCCAGCAGTCCAGGGGGAAACGCCTACGAGCAGTACTTC
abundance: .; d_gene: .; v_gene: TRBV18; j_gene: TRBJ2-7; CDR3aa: CASSPPSFAYEQYF; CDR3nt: TGTGCCAGCTCACCACCCTCCTTTGCCTACGAGCAGTACTTC
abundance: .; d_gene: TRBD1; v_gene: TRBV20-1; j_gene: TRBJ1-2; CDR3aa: CSAIDLDRRRDGYTF; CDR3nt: TGCAGTGCTATTGACCTGGACAGGCGTAGGGATGGCTACACCTTC
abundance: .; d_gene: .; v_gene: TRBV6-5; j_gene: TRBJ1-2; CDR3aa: CASSPGGVWTGYTF; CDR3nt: TGTGCCAGCAGTCCGGGGGGGGTATGGACTGGCTACACCTTC
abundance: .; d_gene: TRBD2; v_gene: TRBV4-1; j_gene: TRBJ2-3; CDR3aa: CASSEGRATGAQYF; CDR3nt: TGCGCCAGCAGCGAAGGGAGGGCCACGGGCGCGCAGTATTTT
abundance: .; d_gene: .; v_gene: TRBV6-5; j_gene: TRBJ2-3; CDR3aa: CASSYAGDTQYF; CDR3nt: TGTGCCAGCAGTTACGCCGGAGATACGCAGTATTTT
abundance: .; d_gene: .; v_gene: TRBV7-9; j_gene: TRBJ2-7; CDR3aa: CASSNTQGRAYEQYF; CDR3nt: TGTGCCAGCAGCAATACCCAGGGTAGGGCCTACGAGCAGTACTTC
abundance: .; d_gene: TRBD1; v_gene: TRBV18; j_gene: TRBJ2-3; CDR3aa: CASSLGQGTDTQYF; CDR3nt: TGTGCCAGCTCCCTAGGACAGGGGACAGATACGCAGTATTTT
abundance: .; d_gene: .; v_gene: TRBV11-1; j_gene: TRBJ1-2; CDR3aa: CASSQHRATEYGYTF; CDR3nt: TGTGCCAGCAGTCAACACAGGGCAACAGAATATGGCTACACCTTC
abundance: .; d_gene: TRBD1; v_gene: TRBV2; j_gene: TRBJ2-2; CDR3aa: CASRGTVNTGELFF; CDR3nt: TGTGCCAGCAGGGGGACAGTAAACACCGGGGAGCTGTTTTTT